The T cell receptor (beta chain) described here comes from a study of molecular identifiers for immune sequencing clone quantification. Background on the study: Within a replicate experiment, RNA obtained from either 20,000 or 100,000 naive CD8 cells was divided into five aliquots, and four of those aliquots were then sequenced.

This clonotype was seen many times. Preparation of the bulk TCR libraries relied on previously described methods and listed TCR primers. TCRdb used MiXCR to reprocess the PCR reads, holding one entry per CDR3 protein. The sample contains more than 450,000 distinct CDR3 sequences, about 25% of which appear only once. Germline V lookup: CDR1 MDHEN, CDR2 SYDVKM. This CDR3 has 13 residues. The specimen sequenced was naive CD8+ T cells from blood, with Jurkat cell RNA spiked in. Indicated subset: FACS-sorted CD8+CD4-CCR7+CD45RA+ naive T cells. The receptor comes from a human donor in good health. Some libraries in this study had Jurkat cell RNA spiked in. The chain combines TRBV28 with TRBJ2-7; 9 positions agree with TRBD1. This CDR3 is CAVRGTGSYEQYF. The CDR3 bases are TGTGCTGTAAGGGGGACAGGGTCCTACGAGCAGTACTTC.